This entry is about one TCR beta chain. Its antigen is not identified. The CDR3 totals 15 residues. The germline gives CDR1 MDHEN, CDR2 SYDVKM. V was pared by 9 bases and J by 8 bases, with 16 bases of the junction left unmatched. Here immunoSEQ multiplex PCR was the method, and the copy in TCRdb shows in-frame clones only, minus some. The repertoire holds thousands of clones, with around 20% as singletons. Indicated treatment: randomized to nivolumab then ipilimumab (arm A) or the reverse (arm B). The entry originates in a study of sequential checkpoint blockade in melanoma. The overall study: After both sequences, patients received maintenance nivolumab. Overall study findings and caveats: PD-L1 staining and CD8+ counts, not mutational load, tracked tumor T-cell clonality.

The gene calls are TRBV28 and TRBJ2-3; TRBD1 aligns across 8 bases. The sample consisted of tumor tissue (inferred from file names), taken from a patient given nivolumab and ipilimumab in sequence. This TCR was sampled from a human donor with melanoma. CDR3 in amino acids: CASSSGQAMGVTQYF. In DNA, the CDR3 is TGTGCCAGTTCCTCGGGACAGGCAATGGGGGTTACGCAGTATTTT.